The 21 T cell receptor beta chains in this list originate from one sample, sequenced in a study of T cell responses to AZD1222 COVID-19 vaccine. Clones were sequenced by immunoSEQ multiplex PCR, and TCRdb holds only the in-frame ones, with some missing. The table records about 150,000 clones, approximately 89% of them present only once. The sample in question was peripheral blood, obtained 28 days after the second AZD1222 dose. The receptors come from an adult who received the AZD1222 COVID-19 vaccine.

J is TRBJ2-5 and V is TRBV11-2, with 10 bases matching TRBD2. The CDR3 is 18 residues long. Germline V gives CDR1 SGHAT, CDR2 FQNNGV. J lost 5 bases, V lost 5 bases, and 17 bases had no gene match. DNA for the CDR3: TGTGCCAGCAGCCCTTTTATGGTAGCGGGAGGAATGTGGGAGACCCAGTACTTC. As protein: CASSPFMVAGGMWETQYF.

The rearrangement uses TRBV28 and TRBJ2-7; a weak D match, TRBD2 (6 bases). Germline V CDR1 and CDR2: MDHEN, SYDVKM. V shed 5 bases and J shed 0 bases, with 11 bases lying between them. The CDR3 has 14 residues. DNA of the CDR3: TGTGCCAGCAGTCTACGGGGGTTCTCCTACGAGCAGTACTTC. Its translation: CASSLRGFSYEQYF.

This chain joins TRBV28 and TRBJ1-6, with a tentative D call TRBD1 (5 bases). Trimming shortened V by 6 bases and J by 6 bases, and 6 bases separated the two germline ends. There are 12 residues in the CDR3. Germline CDR1 and CDR2: MDHEN and SYDVKM. The CDR3: CASRQANSPLHF. DNA for the CDR3: TGTGCCAGCAGACAGGCTAATTCACCCCTCCACTTT.

The chain employs TRBV19 and TRBJ1-1; D is ambiguous. Germline CDR1 and CDR2: LNHDA and SQIVND (reference sequence). The CDR3 loop spans 12 amino acids. The V end lost 5 bases, the J end lost 10 bases, and 14 bases lay between the germline ends. DNA for the CDR3: TGTGCCAGTAGTTTTCGTGTGGGTGTAGCTTTCTTT. Protein product: CASSFRVGVAFF.

The chain has TRBV6-2 or TRBV6-3 and TRBJ2-4; D remains unclear. The germline V and J ends were trimmed by 0 bases and 8 bases, with 11 bases remaining between them. This CDR3 has 14 residues. The V gene's germline CDR1 is MNHEY and CDR2 SVGEGT. The CDR3, as DNA: TGTGCCAGCAGTTACTCGAGTACAGTAGACATTCAGTACTTC. It is translated as CASSYSSTVDIQYF.

This sequence joins TRBV2 and TRBJ1-2, with TRBD1 identical over 7 bases. V shed 6 bases and J 1 base; nucleotides not matched to a gene: 5. Germline V CDR1 and CDR2: SNHLY, FYNNEI. The CDR3 has 14 amino acids. The CDR3 reads CASRGAGGNYGYTF. The CDR3 DNA reads TGTGCCAGCAGAGGGGCAGGGGGTAACTATGGCTACACCTTC.

This clone has a single count. DNA for the CDR3: TGTGCCAGCATCCGGAGGCTCGGACTAGCGGGAGGACAAAGATTCGGGCAGTTCTTC. The encoded protein is CASIRRLGLAGGQRFGQFF. V is TRBV2 and J is TRBJ2-1, with 14 nucleotides matching TRBD2. Trimming cost V 7 bases and J 12 bases; bases outside gene matches: 23. The germline CDR1 and CDR2 sequences are SNHLY and FYNNEI. CDR3 length equals 19 residues.

This chain uses TRBV28 with TRBJ1-2; TRBD1 aligns across 9 bases. V dropped 7 bases and J dropped 2; count of bases not matched to a gene: 2. CDR1 is MDHEN, CDR2 SYDVKM, per germline. The CDR3 runs to 13 residues. CDR3 coding DNA: TGTGCCAGCAAGGGACAGGGAAACTATGGCTACACCTTC. Protein: CASKGQGNYGYTF.

The rearrangement uses TRBV6-4 and TRBJ2-3, with TRBD2 identical over 12 bases. The junction had 10 bases not matched to a gene; V was cut back by 3 bases and J by 3 bases. The CDR3 length is 18 residues. The germline V gene has CDR1 MRHNA and CDR2 SNTAGT. DNA for the CDR3: TGTGCCAGCAGTGAGTGGGGACTAGCGGGCTCTGGAACAGATACGCAGTATTTT. Protein product: CASSEWGLAGSGTDTQYF.

The J gene is TRBJ2-2, the V gene TRBV4-3; D tentatively fits TRBD1 or TRBD2 (5 bases each). The CDR3 is made up of 15 amino acids. CDR1 and CDR2 (germline): LGHNA, YSLEER. Trimming shortened V by 4 bases and J by 4 bases, and 13 bases separated the two germline ends. This chain's CDR3 is CASSRLQGTTGELFF. The CDR3 DNA sequence: TGCGCCAGCAGCCGCCTACAAGGGACCACCGGGGAGCTGTTTTTT.

The chain has TRBV19 and TRBJ1-1; 9 positions match TRBD1. The germline V gene has CDR1 LNHDA and CDR2 SQIVND (reference sequence). V lost 5 bases and J lost 1; bases outside the gene matches: 2. The CDR3 runs 14 residues. The CDR3 loop reads CASSVQGANTEAFF. Written as DNA, the CDR3 is TGTGCCAGTAGTGTACAGGGGGCGAACACTGAAGCTTTCTTT.

V gene TRBV25-1 combines with J gene TRBJ2-5, with D possibly being TRBD2 (5 bases). Germline V gene sequence: CDR1 MGHDK, CDR2 SYGVNS. Trimming cost V 7 bases and J 7 bases, with 13 bases left between them. The CDR3 runs to 12 residues. The CDR3 DNA follows: TGTGCCAGCATGAATGCTGGAGGGACCCAGTACTTC. This gives the protein CASMNAGGTQYF.

The chain is built from TRBV18 and TRBJ2-1; no clear D. Per germline, CDR1 KGHSH and CDR2 LQKENI. The CDR3 is 11 amino acids. Trimming stripped 5 bases from V and 4 bases from J, with 3 bases between. The CDR3 region has the DNA TGTGCCAGCTCAGAATACAATGAGCAGTTCTTC. Its protein product is CASSEYNEQFF.

A remark on this clone: One end of the junction is discordant with germline, which a read error may explain. The rearrangement uses TRBV6-5 and TRBJ2-3, with 9 bases identical to TRBD2. In germline, CDR1 is MNHEY, CDR2 SVGAGI. There are 14 residues in the CDR3. The CDR3 spells CASRSGTSRDTQYF. The CDR3 DNA follows: TGTGCCAGCAGGAGCGGGACTAGCAGAGATACGCAGTATTTT.

This clone was seen once. The chain carries TRBV12-3 or TRBV12-4 and TRBJ1-2, with no clear D. This CDR3 comprises 13 residues. The V end was cut by 1 base, the J end by 4 bases, with 7 bases between. CDR3 DNA: TGTGCCAGCAGTTTAGACAGTAGCTATGGCTACACCTTC. Its translation is CASSLDSSYGYTF.

This chain uses TRBV6-2 or TRBV6-3 with TRBJ1-2, with 12 bases aligning to TRBD1. This CDR3 spans 15 amino acids. CDR1 and CDR2 from the germline V gene are MNHEY and SVGEGT. Trimming cost V 6 bases and J 6 bases; bases outside gene matches: 8. Written as DNA, the CDR3 is TGTGCCAGCAGCCCCCGGGACAGGGGGCGGGATGGCTACACCTTC. As protein: CASSPRDRGRDGYTF.

This clone was recorded a few times. The V and J genes are TRBV6-2 or TRBV6-3 and TRBJ1-3; D call uncertain. The V gene lost 4 bases and the J gene lost 0 bases, with 13 bases spanning the gap. The CDR3 sequence is 16 residues long. The germline gives CDR1 MNHEY, CDR2 SVGEGT. The CDR3 coding sequence is TGTGCCAGCAGTTCGTGGACGGGTAGCTCTGGAAACACCATATATTTT. Protein sequence: CASSSWTGSSGNTIYF.

This chain connects TRBV5-4 to TRBJ2-7; the D gene is possibly TRBD2 (6 bases). V lost 0 bases and J lost 7, with 17 bases in between. This CDR3 is 15 amino acids long. CDR1 SGHNT and CDR2 YYREEE come from the germline V gene (reference sequence). The CDR3 protein is CASSLDPGLLREQYF. The CDR3 DNA is TGTGCCAGCAGCTTGGACCCGGGACTCCTCCGAGAGCAGTACTTC. The variable domain in full, completed from reference TRBV5-4 and TRBJ2-7, reads ETGVTQSPTHLIKTRGQQVTLRCSSQSGHNTVSWYQQALGQGPQFIFQYYREEENGRGNFPPRFSGLQFPNYSSELNVNALELDDSALYLCASSLDPGLLREQYFGPGTRLTVT.

The chain has TRBV6-2 or TRBV6-3 and TRBJ1-5, with D maybe TRBD1 (5 bases). Germline assignment: CDR1 MNHEY and CDR2 SVGEGT. Trimming took 4 bases from V and 3 from J, leaving 10 bases between them. The length of the CDR3 is 14 residues. CDR3 coding DNA: TGTGCCAGCAGTTCTCAGGGATACAATCAGCCCCAGCATTTT. It codes for CASSSQGYNQPQHF.

CDR3 DNA sequence: TGTGCCAGCACCCAATGGGACACCGCGGCTTTCTTT. Translated, it gives CASTQWDTAAFF. This sequence joins TRBV28 and TRBJ1-1; tentative D call: TRBD1 (6 bases). Trimming took off 7 bases at V and 11 bases at J, with 17 bases between the two ends. Looked up from germline, CDR1 is MDHEN and CDR2 is SYDVKM. CDR3 length equals 12 residues.

This chain joins TRBV27 and TRBJ2-7; 8 positions match TRBD2. The CDR3 spans 14 residues. CDR1 MNHEY and CDR2 SMNVEV come from the germline V gene (reference sequence). Trimming at V came to 3 bases and at J to 7 bases, leaving 8 bases not matched to a gene. CDR3: CASSFTGGPREQYF. As DNA, the CDR3 is TGTGCCAGCAGTTTTACGGGAGGGCCGAGAGAGCAGTACTTC.